The rows below give T cell receptor beta chains drawn from one sample of a study of identical twins. One entry per CDR3 protein, called by TCRdb with MiXCR from the 5' RACE reads. This table holds about 570,000 distinct CDR3 sequences, 9.5% to 10% found once. The same specimen was also included in a second study, on yellow fever vaccine responses in identical twins.

Sequences were obtained from PBMCs. The receptors originated from a young woman in good health. CDR3s include the opening cysteine and the closing phenylalanine or tryptophan. D genes are given only for firm matches. Clone size, where shown, is once, few, many, or a class for clones that have expanded.

. | TRBJ1-1 | . | TRBV10-3 | TGTGCCATCAGTGTTAAGGACGCTGAAGCTTTCTTT | CAISVKDAEAFF
. | TRBJ2-2 | few | TRBV20-1 | TGCAGTGCTAGTGGTGGGGCCAGGGGCTCGAACACCGGGGAGCTGTTTTTT | CSASGGARGSNTGELFF
. | TRBJ2-5 | many | TRBV7-8 | TGTGCCAGCAGCTCACCCAGGGGACGGGAGACCCAGTACTTC | CASSSPRGRETQYF
TRBD1 | TRBJ2-7 | few | TRBV12-3/TRBV12-4 | TGTGCCAGCAGAGATCTTAACAGGGGCAGTATGGTCCACGAGCAGTACTTC | CASRDLNRGSMVHEQYF
. | TRBJ1-1 | . | TRBV29-1 | TGCAGCGTTTCAACAGCTATGAACACTGAAGCTTTCTTT | CSVSTAMNTEAFF
. | TRBJ1-5 | few | TRBV19 | TGTGCCAGTAGTCCAACCCCGATCAATCAGCCCCAGCATTTT | CASSPTPINQPQHF
TRBD1 | TRBJ2-7 | . | TRBV7-2 | TGTGCCAGCAGCTCAAGAGGGACAGCAGCCTACGAGCAGTACTTC | CASSSRGTAAYEQYF
. | TRBJ2-1 | . | TRBV20-1 | TGCAGTCCTCCACCCCTTACATGGGAGACGGATGAGCAGTTCTTC | CSPPPLTWETDEQFF
. | TRBJ2-1 | many | TRBV27 | TGTGCCAGCAGTTCCGGTCCCAAGCAGGCCCATGAGCAGTTCTTC | CASSSGPKQAHEQFF
TRBD1 | TRBJ2-1 | . | TRBV3-1 | TGTGCCAGCAGCCCCGATGCGCGGTACAGGGGTGAGCAGTTCTTC | CASSPDARYRGEQFF
TRBD2 | TRBJ2-4 | few | TRBV7-2 | TGTGCCAGCAGCTCCGGTAGAGCGGGGGGAGCCAAAAACATTCAGTACTTC | CASSSGRAGGAKNIQYF
TRBD2 | TRBJ2-1 | many | TRBV7-9 | TGTGCCAGCAGTTTTCAGGGAGGGTTATTTAATGAGCAGTTCTTC | CASSFQGGLFNEQFF
TRBD2 | TRBJ2-1 | . | TRBV10-3 | TGTGCCATCGCGTCTAGCGGGAGCTACAATGAGCAGTTCTTC | CAIASSGSYNEQFF
. | TRBJ2-1 | . | TRBV7-8 | TGTGCCAGCAGCTTAGTGGAGGGGGCGCATCTTGAGCAGTTCTTC | CASSLVEGAHLEQFF
. | TRBJ2-5 | . | TRBV7-9 | TGTGCCAGCAGACGCGGGACGGAAGAGACCCAGTACTTC | CASRRGTEETQYF
. | TRBJ2-7 | many | TRBV20-1 | TGCAGTGCTAGAGGTCCCACTGGCTACGAGCAGTACTTC | CSARGPTGYEQYF
TRBD2 | TRBJ2-1 | few | TRBV7-8 | TGTGCCAGCAGCTTATCCCGACTAGCGGGAAAATCCTACAATGAGCAGTTCTTC | CASSLSRLAGKSYNEQFF
TRBD2 | TRBJ2-1 | few | TRBV4-3 | TGCGCCAGCAGCCCTACGGGGGAGGGCTACAATGAGCAGTTCTTC | CASSPTGEGYNEQFF
. | TRBJ2-1 | few | TRBV19 | TGTGCCAGTAGTATTCCAGGGAAATACAATGAGCAGTTCTTC | CASSIPGKYNEQFF
. | TRBJ1-2 | . | TRBV10-3 | TGTGCCATCAGCCCGGGGGGAGCTAACTATGGCTACACCTTC | CAISPGGANYGYTF
. | TRBJ2-3 | few | TRBV20-1 | TGCAGTGCTAGGGCCCCAGATACGCAGTATTTT | CSARAPDTQYF
. | TRBJ2-5 | many | TRBV3-1 | TGTGCCAGCAGCCAAGAACTTTCTAGGGAAGAGACCCAGTACTTC | CASSQELSREETQYF
. | TRBJ2-6 | few | TRBV21-1 | TGTGCCAGCAGCAAAGATTTGAAGGGTTCTGGGGCCAACGTCCTGACTTTC | CASSKDLKGSGANVLTF
. | TRBJ2-5 | few | TRBV9 | TGTGCCAGCAGTAATGGGTCTCCTCAAGAGACCCAGTACTTC | CASSNGSPQETQYF